Following are 18 T cell receptor beta chains from one sample sequenced in a study of Graves' ophthalmopathy and Graves' hyperthyroidism. RNA served as the template for amplifying TCR beta CDR3 regions. HTBI-primed RT-PCR formed the first round, and a multiplex PCR formed the second. TCRdb itself ran the multiplex PCR reads through MiXCR, one entry per CDR3 protein. The sample lists over a million distinct CDR3 sequences; about 40% were seen once. Sequencing used peripheral blood or thyroid tissue (not recorded which). The origin of the receptors is an adult man with Graves' hyperthyroidism.

With regard to this clonotype: A much larger clone lies a single base off, so this may be a read error. The CDR3 does not close with the conserved phenylalanine or tryptophan, likely indicating a read error. The chain uses TRBV20-1 and TRBJ1-1, with D perhaps matching TRBD1 (5 bases). V was cut by 3 bases and J by 0 bases, with 8 bases left in between. The CDR3 covers 13 residues. In germline, CDR1 is DFQATT, CDR2 SNEGSKA (reference sequence). Here the CDR3 reads CSASQGMNTEAFS. In DNA form, the CDR3 reads TGCAGTGCTAGCCAGGGCATGAACACTGAAGCTTTCTCT.

The sample holds many counts of this clonotype. This chain links TRBV25-1 with TRBJ1-1; TRBD1 matches 7 bases. CDR3 length equals 15 residues. The V gene's germline CDR1 is MGHDK and CDR2 SYGVNS. V gave up 5 bases and J gave up 5 bases; unmatched junction bases: 11. DNA for the CDR3: TGTGCCAGCAGTCCGCTCTCGACAGGGAGTACTGAAGCTTTCTTT. It yields the protein CASSPLSTGSTEAFF.

This clonotype was detected ten times or more. The chain is built from TRBV10-3 and TRBJ1-1; maybe TRBD1 (5 bases). CDR1 ENHRY and CDR2 SYGVKD come from the germline V gene. This CDR3 is built from 13 residues. Trimming shortened V by 6 bases and J by 4 bases, and 12 bases separated the two germline ends. CDR3 sequence reads: CAIREGRATEAFF. CDR3 in DNA: TGTGCCATCAGGGAGGGGAGGGCCACTGAAGCTTTCTTT.

The chain has TRBV20-1 and TRBJ2-5, with TRBD2 matching over 12 bases. The CDR3 runs 15 residues. The V gene's germline CDR1 is DFQATT and CDR2 SNEGSKA (reference sequence). V lost 3 bases and J lost 3; bases outside the gene matches: 5. Here the CDR3 DNA reads TGCAGTGCTAGCAGTGCTAGCGGGGGGGAAGAGACCCAGTACTTC. As protein: CSASSASGGEETQYF.

This clonotype has at least ten counts. The chain couples TRBV20-1 to TRBJ1-5; D is ambiguous. From germline, CDR1 is DFQATT and CDR2 SNEGSKA (reference sequence). The CDR3 runs to 12 residues. V lost 5 bases and J lost 1, with 6 bases in between. Here the CDR3 reads CSAARSNQPQHF. Written as DNA, the CDR3 is TGCAGTGCTGCAAGGAGCAATCAGCCCCAGCATTTT.

This clonotype was observed a handful of times. V is TRBV12-3 or TRBV12-4 and J is TRBJ1-4, with TRBD1 as a possible D gene (6 bases). V was cut by 2 bases and J by 4 bases, with 8 bases left in between. The CDR3 loop spans 14 amino acids. CDR3 DNA sequence: TGTGCCAGCAGTTTAAGGGGGGGTAATGAAAAACTGTTTTTT. The encoded protein is CASSLRGGNEKLFF.

This clonotype was seen repeatedly, ten times or more. The rearrangement joins TRBV11-1 to TRBJ2-7; 7 bases are shared with TRBD2. CDR1 is SGHAT, CDR2 FQDESV, per germline (reference sequence). V gave up 5 bases and J gave up 0 bases; unmatched junction bases: 4. This CDR3 contains 14 residues. The CDR3 loop is CASSPGTTSYEQYF. The CDR3 DNA follows: TGTGCCAGCAGCCCCGGGACTACCTCCTACGAGCAGTACTTC.

A few counts support this clonotype. CDR3 loop: CASSQDWWIGEATEAFF. Here the CDR3 DNA reads TGTGCCAGCAGCCAAGATTGGTGGATCGGGGAAGCCACTGAAGCTTTCTTT. The V call is TRBV14, the J call TRBJ1-1; D is uncertain. The germline V gene encodes CDR1 SGHDN and CDR2 FVKESK. Deletions cut 0 bases from V and 4 bases from J, with 18 bases between. The CDR3 contains 17 residues.

This clonotype was found many times. This rearrangement joins TRBV10-3 to TRBJ1-4, with unresolved D. V was trimmed by 7 bases and J by 0 bases, leaving 15 bases between them. The germline CDR1 and CDR2 sequences are ENHRY and SYGVKD. The CDR3 covers 16 residues. CDR3 DNA: TGTGCCATCACTGTCCGGTCTACCGCAACTAATGAAAAACTGTTTTTT. Its protein product is CAITVRSTATNEKLFF.

This clonotype showed up many times. The V gene is TRBV5-1, the J gene TRBJ1-1; D is ambiguous. The CDR3 totals 17 residues. Germline loops: CDR1 SGHRS, CDR2 YFSETQ. V shed 4 bases and J shed 3 bases, with 22 bases lying between them. CDR3 sequence: CASSQAHGFGYYTEAFF. CDR3 in DNA: TGCGCCAGCAGCCAGGCCCACGGTTTCGGATATTACACTGAAGCTTTCTTT.

J is TRBJ1-5 and V is TRBV28; tentatively, D is TRBD1 (5 bases). V was pared by 5 bases and J by 4 bases, with 15 bases between. The CDR3 totals 15 residues. CDR1 is MDHEN and CDR2 is SYDVKM in the germline V gene. CDR3 in amino acids: CASSPRQFGNQPQHF. The CDR3 bases are TGTGCCAGCAGTCCCAGACAGTTTGGGAATCAGCCCCAGCATTTT.

A remark on this clonotype: A much larger clonotype is one base distant, so this may be a read error. This sequence joins TRBV10-3 and TRBJ2-7; 8 nucleotides line up with TRBD1. The CDR3 length is 13 residues. The junction had 10 bases not matched to a gene; V was cut back by 10 bases and J by 5 bases. Germline CDR1 ENHRY, CDR2 SYGVKD. Here the CDR3 DNA reads TGTGCCAGCAGCGATGACAGGGGAAACGAGCAGTACTTC. Translation gives CASSDDRGNEQYF.

In its sample, this clonotype was seen many times. The chain is built from TRBV5-1 and TRBJ1-1, with 9 bases lining up with TRBD1. This CDR3 comprises 13 residues. V shed 4 bases, J shed 8 bases, and the junction held 6 bases outside the gene matches. Germline assignment: CDR1 SGHRS and CDR2 YFSETQ. The CDR3 DNA sequence: TGCGCCAGCAGCCGGACAGGGGCAAGGGAAGCTTTCTTT. It is translated as CASSRTGAREAFF.

V gene TRBV20-1 combines with J gene TRBJ2-2; TRBD1 agrees at 9 bases. CDR1 and CDR2 (germline): DFQATT, SNEGSKA (reference sequence). The CDR3 extends over 15 amino acids. The trim removed 6 bases at V and 3 bases at J, leaving 8 bases unmatched. CDR3 nucleotides: TGCAGTGCCAAACCGGGGACAGGGCACACCGGGGAGCTGTTTTTT. Translating gives CSAKPGTGHTGELFF.

This clonotype was picked up a small number of times. V and J are TRBV6-5 and TRBJ2-7; D perhaps matches TRBD2 (6 bases). Germline lookup yields CDR1 MNHEY and CDR2 SVGAGI. The CDR3 sequence is 16 residues long. V lost 5 bases and J 7 bases, leaving 24 bases between the germline ends. The DNA for the CDR3 is TGTGCCAGCAGTGCAACATTGGGACTGGGGTCGGGTGAGCAGTACTTC. Encoded protein: CASSATLGLGSGEQYF.

The chain joins TRBV9 to TRBJ2-5; 7 bases match TRBD2. The DNA end is a closer match to TRBJ2-1, so the J assignment may be wrong. The CDR3 has 13 amino acids. CDR1 is SGDLS and CDR2 is YYNGEE in the germline V gene. Here the CDR3 reads CASSVVGGGEQFF. The CDR3 nucleotides are TGTGCCAGCAGCGTAGTTGGGGGGGGTGAGCAGTTCTTC.

This clonotype appeared a single time. A read error may account for a junction end that differs from germline. The V gene is TRBV5-1, the J gene TRBJ2-7; possibly TRBD1 for D (6 bases). Germline CDR1 is SGHRS and CDR2 is YFSETQ. The CDR3 totals 16 residues. The CDR3 nucleotides read TGCGCCAGCAGCCCCCTTGGACAGTTACCCGCCTACGAGCGGTACTTC. Amino acids: CASSPLGQLPAYERYF.

This clonotype was seen at least ten times. The junction differs from germline at one of its ends, possibly a read error. V is TRBV5-1 and J is TRBJ2-7; 11 bases line up with TRBD1. The CDR3 runs to 14 residues. Germline CDR1 and CDR2: SGHRS and YFSETQ. In nucleotides, the CDR3 is TGTGCCAGCAGCTCCGGGACAGGGGGCTACGAGCAGTACTTC. The encoded protein is CASSSGTGGYEQYF.